This TCR beta chain emerged from a study of blood T cell repertoires in COVID-19. Study as a whole: There were acute and convalescent COVID-19 samples, and they came from the United States, Italy and Spain. From T cells, B-cell-depleted T cells, or PBMCs came the material, which was cDNA or gDNA.

Some clones are missing from TCRdb's copy, which holds only in-frame ones; the method was immunoSEQ multiplex PCR. The sample carries about 220,000 clones, approximately 84% recorded once. In the case of this clone: Additional DNA sequences in this sample encode the identical CDR3.

The germline V gene encodes CDR1 MDHEN and CDR2 SYDVKM. The CDR3 extends over 14 amino acids. Trimming cost V 3 bases and J 1 base, with 9 bases left between them. What was sequenced was peripheral blood. The V call is TRBV28, the J call TRBJ1-1; D gene unclear. This TCR derives from a woman aged 55-75 years with acute or convalescent COVID-19. This CDR3 reads CASSFGNRNTEAFF. CDR3 DNA sequence: TGTGCCAGCAGTTTCGGGAACAGGAACACTGAAGCTTTCTTT.